This entry lists 17 T cell receptor beta chains sequenced from one sample in a study of shared clonotypes between healthy human individuals (dated by TCRdb to about 2020). Libraries were constructed by the immunoSEQ multiplex PCR assay. In TCRdb, the immuneACCESS table is reduced to in-frame sequences with V and J assigned. These tables do not hold every clone; where another copy was compared, an unresolved V gene accounts for under half, and the others remain unexplained. Counted in this sample were roughly 2.1 million clones; 85% to 95% of them appeared once. 1.5% to 2% of the sample belongs to the ten largest clones. CD8 naive samples were CD45RO-negative cells positively selected for CCR7, giving a CD45RA+CCR7+ population that excluded TemRA cells. What was sequenced was naive CD8+ T cells from PBMCs. The cell subset or site label on this specimen signifies: CD45RA+CCR7+. All receptors derive from a man between 18 and 35 years old in good health. Some clones in this sample may be carry-over from other donors' samples.

The V gene is TRBV7-6, the J gene TRBJ1-1; 9 nucleotides agree with TRBD1. This CDR3 contains 13 residues. With 5 bases clipped from V and 3 bases from J, the junction kept 1 base outside the gene matches. Germline CDR1 is SGHVS and CDR2 is FNYEAQ. In DNA form, the CDR3 reads TGTGCCAGCAGCCACAGGGGGCACACTGAAGCTTTCTTT. It yields the protein CASSHRGHTEAFF. Based on the CDR3 plus reference TRBV7-6 and TRBJ1-1, the full variable domain is GAGVSQSPRYKVTKRGQDVALRCDPISGHVSLYWYRQALGQGPEFLTYFNYEAQQDKSGLPNDRFSAERPEGSISTLTIQRTEQRDSAMYRCASSHRGHTEAFFGQGTRLTVV.

J is TRBJ2-7 and V is TRBV7-9; 7 bases align to TRBD2. V trimming: 2 bases; J trimming: 2 bases; junction bases outside the gene matches: 18. The CDR3 is 19 residues long. Looked up from germline, CDR1 is SEHNR and CDR2 is FQNEAQ (reference sequence). The CDR3 coding sequence is TGTGCCAGCAGCTTACAGCCTAGCGGTAGGCAAACAATTACCTACGAGCAGTACTTC. Its translation is CASSLQPSGRQTITYEQYF.

This clone has a single count. V usage is TRBV7-9 and J usage is TRBJ1-4; maybe TRBD1 (5 bases). The CDR3 sequence is 15 residues long. Germline CDR1 reads SEHNR; CDR2 reads FQNEAQ (reference sequence). The germline V and J ends were trimmed by 5 bases and 5 bases, with 15 bases remaining between them. Here the CDR3 reads CASSPSGDLNEKLFF. DNA for the CDR3: TGTGCCAGCAGCCCATCCGGGGACCTAAATGAAAAACTGTTTTTT.

V usage is TRBV28 and J usage is TRBJ2-2; no definite D call. The germline V and J ends were trimmed by 5 bases and 1 base, with 8 bases remaining between them. CDR1 MDHEN and CDR2 SYDVKM come from the germline V gene. This CDR3 is built from 14 residues. The DNA of the CDR3 is TGTGCCAGCAGTCTCAGACTGAACACCGGGGAGCTGTTTTTT. As protein: CASSLRLNTGELFF.

This clone has just one count. The chain links TRBV6-6 to TRBJ1-2, with a tentative D call TRBD1 (6 bases). Deletions cut 2 bases from V and 6 bases from J, with 13 bases between. The CDR3 extends over 14 amino acids. The germline CDR1 and CDR2 sequences are MNHNY and SVGAGI (reference sequence). This CDR3 reads CASSYNGGADGYTF. The DNA of the CDR3 is TGTGCCAGCAGTTACAACGGGGGCGCGGATGGCTACACCTTC.

The V call is TRBV7-9, the J call TRBJ2-2; TRBD2 matches at 9 bases. CDR3 length: 16 residues. V shed 1 base, J shed 6 bases, and the junction held 6 bases outside the gene matches. Germline-derived CDR1 and CDR2 are SEHNR and FQNEAQ (reference sequence). The CDR3 loop is CASSLVPSGIPGELFF. In nucleotides, the CDR3 is TGTGCCAGCAGCTTAGTCCCTAGCGGGATTCCCGGGGAGCTGTTTTTT.

The count of this clone is one. The chain is built from TRBV15 and TRBJ2-3; tentative D call: TRBD1 (6 bases). The CDR3 extends over 18 amino acids. The germline gives CDR1 LNHNV, CDR2 YYDKDF (reference sequence). V lost 3 bases, J lost 0 bases, and 19 bases lay in between. CDR3 sequence (DNA): TGTGCCACCAGCAGGGGATTAGGACAGCTTACTAGCACAGATACGCAGTATTTT. Translating gives CATSRGLGQLTSTDTQYF.

The chain employs TRBV2 and TRBJ2-3; 7 bases agree with TRBD1. CDR3 length: 17 residues. In germline, CDR1 is SNHLY, CDR2 FYNNEI. The V and J ends lost 4 bases and 0 bases, in that order; junction bases with no gene match: 10. CDR3 amino acids: CASSAQGTVDSTDTQYF. CDR3 DNA: TGTGCCAGCAGTGCTCAGGGGACAGTTGATAGCACAGATACGCAGTATTTT.

The gene calls are TRBV7-9 and TRBJ2-7; 8 nucleotides line up with TRBD2. Germline values: CDR1 SEHNR, CDR2 FQNEAQ (reference sequence). This CDR3 spans 14 amino acids. Trimming removed 4 bases from V and 4 bases from J; junction bases left unmatched: 6. The DNA for the CDR3 is TGTGCCAGCAGCTCCGGGGTAGCGGGATACGAGCAGTACTTC. Translation gives CASSSGVAGYEQYF. Drawing the rest from reference TRBV7-9 and TRBJ2-7, the complete variable domain is DTGVSQNPRHKITKRGQNVTFRCDPISEHNRLYWYRQTLGQGPEFLTYFQNEAQLEKSRLLSDRFSAERPKGSFSTLEIQRTEQGDSAMYLCASSSGVAGYEQYFGPGTRLTVT.

V gene TRBV19 combines with J gene TRBJ2-7; weak D call: TRBD2 (6 bases). The CDR3 consists of 24 residues. CDR1 LNHDA and CDR2 SQIVND come from the germline V gene (reference sequence). The V gene lost 2 bases and the J gene lost 6 bases, with 44 bases spanning the gap. The chain's CDR3 is CASSIRVPGLRVPIYAHRRGEQYF. The CDR3 DNA sequence: TGTGCCAGTAGTATAAGGGTCCCGGGACTTAGGGTCCCGATCTATGCTCATCGAAGGGGCGAGCAGTACTTC.

With regard to this clone: Additional DNA sequences in this sample encode the identical CDR3. CDR3 coding DNA: TGTGCCAGCAGTTTATCAGGGGCAACTAATGAAAAACTGTTTTTT. Its translation: CASSLSGATNEKLFF. This chain connects TRBV28 to TRBJ1-4; a weak D match, TRBD1 (6 bases). This CDR3 is built from 15 residues. V lost 1 base and J lost 0, with 6 bases in between. Per the germline V gene, CDR1 is MDHEN and CDR2 is SYDVKM.

The chain recombines TRBV21-1 with TRBJ2-7; the table's D call, TRBD2, has no DNA check behind it. TRBV21-1 has pseudogene status. There are 16 residues in the CDR3. The CDR3 DNA reads TGTGCCAGCAGCTCCGAACACCTAGCGGGCTCCTACGAGCAGTACTTC. It is translated as CASSSEHLAGSYEQYF.

The chain couples TRBV15 to TRBJ2-3, with a weak D call TRBD1 (5 bases). Germline V lookup: CDR1 LNHNV, CDR2 YYDKDF (reference sequence). The CDR3 runs to 14 residues. V dropped 3 bases and J dropped 4 bases, with 11 bases sitting between them. CDR3 bases: TGTGCCACCAGCAGGGCCACAGGTGCAGATACGCAGTATTTT. Its translation: CATSRATGADTQYF.

This clone showed up just once. The gene calls are TRBV11-2 and TRBJ1-2, with D perhaps matching TRBD1 (5 bases). In germline, CDR1 is SGHAT, CDR2 FQNNGV. The V end was cut by 5 bases, the J end by 7 bases, with 17 bases between. CDR3 length: 14 amino acids. CDR3 sequence: CASSPGQQARGYTF. The CDR3 DNA reads TGTGCCAGCAGCCCCGGACAACAAGCACGTGGCTACACCTTC. The entire variable domain, with the rest obtained from reference TRBV11-2 and TRBJ1-2, is as follows: EAGVAQSPRYKIIEKRQSVAFWCNPISGHATLYWYQQILGQGPKLLIQFQNNGVVDDSQLPKDRFSAERLKGVDSTLKIQPAKLEDSAVYLCASSPGQQARGYTFGSGTRLTVV.

This sequence joins TRBV7-9 and TRBJ1-1; no firm D call. The V end lost 8 bases, the J end lost 1 base, and 8 bases lay between the germline ends. Germline values: CDR1 SEHNR, CDR2 FQNEAQ (reference sequence). CDR3 length: 12 amino acids. The CDR3 is CASAFRNTEAFF. The CDR3 DNA is TGTGCCAGCGCATTCAGGAACACTGAAGCTTTCTTT.

CDR3 region: CASSPGLSSGANVLTF. CDR3 sequence (DNA): TGTGCCAGCAGCCCAGGTTTGAGCTCTGGGGCCAACGTCCTGACTTTC. The rearrangement joins TRBV6-6 to TRBJ2-6; D unresolved. Trimming pared 6 bases from V and 0 bases from J, leaving 12 bases between. This CDR3 contains 16 residues. CDR1 and CDR2 (germline): MNHNY, SVGAGI (reference sequence).

The V and J genes are TRBV28 and TRBJ2-6; 10 bases are a match to TRBD1. V lost 10 bases to trimming and J lost 2 bases; unmatched junction nucleotides: 8. The CDR3 length is 16 residues. CDR1 and CDR2 from the germline V gene are MDHEN and SYDVKM. CDR3 coding DNA: TGTGCCATCCGGGACAGGGGAGGAGCTGGGGCCAACGTCCTGACTTTC. It translates to CAIRDRGGAGANVLTF.